This TCR beta chain was documented in a study of CD8 T cells in ankylosing spondylitis. The germline V gene encodes CDR1 SGHDT and CDR2 YYEEEE. This CDR3 contains 14 residues. Trimming stripped 4 bases from V and 8 bases from J, with 15 bases between. This clonotype was seen at least ten times. No antigen is known for it. Broader study findings: Disease-associated clonotypes exhibited CD8+ identity and were relatively infrequent in peripheral blood. Characteristic, it appeared, of ankylosing spondylitis blood was a TCR beta motif of roughly eight highly homologous variants. Significant enrichment of disease-linked clones was reported in matched ankylosing spondylitis synovial fluid.

TCRdb re-derived calls from the 5' RACE reads in MiXCR, one entry per CDR3 protein. The sample lists about 130,000 distinct CDR3 sequences; 6% to 8.5% were seen once. The source material was blood, either unsorted or a sorted T cell fraction (not recorded which). The sequence was obtained from a female donor with ankylosing spondylitis or in good health (not recorded which). The rearrangement uses TRBV5-6 and TRBJ1-4; no clear D. CDR3: CASSTDRVREKLFF. Written as DNA, the CDR3 is TGTGCCAGCAGCACCGACCGGGTCAGAGAAAAACTGTTTTTT.